This is a list of T cell receptor beta chains from one sample in a study of breast tumors, draining lymph nodes, adjacent tissues. MiXCR, run by TCRdb on the multiplex PCR reads, gives a single entry per CDR3 protein. This repertoire shows roughly 49,000 distinct CDR3 sequences, roughly 41% found once; its top ten account for about 10%. Sequenced material: breast tumor tissue. Source of these receptors: a female donor with breast cancer. Some clones in this sample may be carry-over from other donors' samples. CDR3s include the opening cysteine and the closing phenylalanine or tryptophan. The D gene is left open where the match is weak. Rows may omit the clone size; those that give it use once, few, many or a size class.

TRBD2 TRBJ2-3 12 many TRBV20-1 CSARELAGREYF TGCAGTGCTAGGGAACTAGCGGGCCGAGAATATTTT
. TRBJ1-6 12 many TRBV2 CASSPKGLPLHF TGTGCCAGCTCCCCAAAGGGGTTACCCCTCCACTTT
TRBD2 TRBJ2-1 19 . TRBV20-1 CSARASSLSGGRAHGEQFF TGCAGTGCTAGAGCCAGCAGTTTATCGGGCGGGAGGGCCCATGGGGAGCAGTTCTTC
. TRBJ1-4 16 . TRBV10-2 CASSGGRPTSNEKLFF TGCGCCAGCAGTGGGGGACGGCCGACCTCTAATGAAAAACTGTTTTTT
. TRBJ1-3 14 . TRBV19 CASSVTGSGNTIYF TGTGCCAGTAGTGTAACAGGCTCTGGGAACACCATATATTTT
. TRBJ2-7 14 many TRBV5-4 CASSSVDSSYEQYF TGTGCCAGCAGCTCAGTGGACTCGTCCTACGAGCAGTACTTC
. TRBJ2-7 14 . TRBV6-6 CASSHSGRVYEQYF TGTGCCAGCAGTCACTCAGGCCGGGTCTACGAGCAGTACTTC
. TRBJ1-6 19 . TRBV19 CASTHTSGDWGPPNSPLHF TGTGCCAGTACCCACACTTCAGGGGACTGGGGGCCCCCCAATTCACCCCTCCACTTT
. TRBJ2-1 12 medium-sized TRBV7-3 CASSPGLNEQFF TGTGCCAGCAGCCCAGGACTGAATGAGCAGTTCTTC
. TRBJ1-2 14 . TRBV7-9 CASSLAGADYGYTF TGTGCCAGCAGCTTAGCGGGTGCTGACTATGGCTACACCTTC
TRBD2 TRBJ2-1 16 . TRBV5-6 CASSLERGVKPSGSFF TGTGCCAGCAGCTTGGAACGGGGGGTTAAGCCCTCCGGCTCGTTCTTC
. TRBJ2-3 15 many TRBV24-1 CATSDSGSGTDTQYF TGTGCCACCAGTGACTCCGGGAGTGGAACAGATACGCAGTATTTT
. TRBJ1-5 14 . TRBV20-1 CSAQRSGSGKPQHF TGCAGTGCTCAGAGGTCTGGGTCGGGGAAGCCCCAGCATTTT
. TRBJ1-1 15 many TRBV20-1 CSASAGFELFVEAFF TGCAGTGCTAGTGCCGGTTTTGAGCTCTTTGTTGAAGCTTTCTTT
. TRBJ2-1 21 . TRBV9 CASSIYLCSVDMGGGYNEQFF .
. TRBJ2-5 12 . TRBV10-2 CAKKTGRETQYF TGCGCCAAGAAGACAGGGAGGGAGACCCAGTACTTC
TRBD2 TRBJ2-1 15 . TRBV10-3 CAISRTSGVRNERFF TGTGCCATCAGCCGGACTAGCGGGGTCCGGAATGAGCGGTTCTTC
TRBD2 TRBJ2-3 16 . TRBV24-1 CATSDTSGRMFDTQYF TGTGCCACCAGTGATACTAGCGGGAGAATGTTTGATACGCAGTATTTT
TRBD1 TRBJ1-5 14 . TRBV2 CASRQGAGNQPQHF TGTGCCAGCAGACAGGGGGCGGGCAATCAGCCCCAGCATTTT
TRBD2 TRBJ2-1 17 many TRBV10-3 CAIRRTSTSGSYNEQFF TGTGCCATCAGAAGGACCTCGACTAGCGGTTCCTACAATGAGCAGTTCTTC
TRBD1 TRBJ1-6 18 many TRBV9 CASSVGGYPGQGNSPLHF TGTGCCAGCAGCGTAGGAGGTTACCCGGGACAGGGAAATTCACCCCTCCACTTT
. TRBJ2-1 18 many TRBV5-1 CASSPPPFGPSSYNEQFF TGCGCCAGCAGCCCTCCGCCGTTCGGCCCGAGCTCCTACAATGAGCAGTTCTTC
. TRBJ2-1 15 many TRBV5-8 CASSLVRGPYNEQFF TGTGCCAGCAGCTTGGTCAGGGGACCCTACAATGAGCAGTTCTTC
TRBD2 TRBJ2-3 15 . TRBV7-6 CASSLAGGPRNTQYF TGTGCCAGCAGCCTAGCGGGAGGGCCAAGAAATACGCAGTATTTT
TRBD1 TRBJ2-1 15 many TRBV6-4 CASSDITGQGAVQFF TGTGCCAGCAGTGACATTACGGGACAGGGGGCTGTGCAGTTCTTC
. TRBJ1-2 15 many TRBV9 CASSVALGLGYGYTF TGTGCCAGCAGCGTAGCTTTGGGGTTAGGATATGGCTACACCTTC
TRBD2 TRBJ2-7 15 many TRBV6-2/TRBV6-3 CASSFSGTSGYEQYF TGTGCCAGCAGTTTCTCCGGGACTAGCGGCTACGAGCAGTACTTC
. TRBJ2-5 13 . TRBV20-1 CSASNRNQETQYF TGCAGTGCTAGTAACAGGAACCAAGAGACCCAGTACTTC
. TRBJ1-1 15 . TRBV11-3 CASSLERQPNTEAFF TGTGCCAGCAGCTTAGAGAGACAGCCGAACACTGAAGCTTTCTTT
TRBD2 TRBJ2-1 13 . TRBV18 CAGSPSRGDEQFF TGTGCCGGCTCACCTTCCCGGGGGGATGAGCAGTTCTTC
. TRBJ2-2 14 . TRBV5-5 CASSPRQTTGELFF TGTGCCAGCAGCCCCCGACAGACCACCGGGGAGCTGTTTTTT
TRBD2 TRBJ2-3 16 . TRBV15 CAASSSGVAGGDTQYF TGTGCCGCCAGCAGCTCAGGGGTAGCGGGGGGAGATACGCAGTATTTT
TRBD2 TRBJ2-1 17 many TRBV20-1 CSARAGLAGSSYNEQFF TGCAGTGCTAGAGCGGGACTAGCGGGTAGCTCCTACAATGAGCAGTTCTTC
TRBD2 TRBJ2-5 15 many TRBV7-3 CASSLAGGPLETQYF TGTGCCAGCAGCTTAGCGGGAGGGCCATTAGAGACCCAGTACTTC
. TRBJ2-1 12 . TRBV7-9 CASGPTSMEQFF TGTGCCAGCGGACCCACTAGTATGGAGCAGTTCTTC
. TRBJ1-2 13 . TRBV5-5 CAGSFRETYGYTF TGTGCCGGCAGCTTCCGGGAAACCTATGGCTACACCTTC
TRBD1 TRBJ2-3 15 many TRBV9 CASSPRQGNMDTQYF TGTGCCAGCAGCCCGCGACAGGGCAATATGGATACGCAGTATTTT
TRBD2 TRBJ2-6 19 many TRBV20-1 CSARRGLAGGPAGANVLTF TGCAGTGCCCGGCGAGGACTAGCGGGAGGGCCTGCTGGGGCCAACGTCCTGACTTTC
. TRBJ1-4 13 many TRBV20-1 CSARKKAEKKLFF TGCAGTGCTAGAAAGAAAGCAGAAAAAAAACTGTTTTTT
. TRBJ2-2 12 . TRBV11-1 CASSSPRGELFF TGTGCCAGCAGCTCCCCCAGAGGGGAGCTGTTTTTT
TRBD2 TRBJ2-7 13 medium-sized TRBV29-1 CSVARTAGGEQYF TGCAGCGTTGCTCGTACGGCGGGAGGTGAGCAGTACTTC
. TRBJ1-3 14 many TRBV20-1 CSASPGDFGNTIYF TGCAGTGCTAGCCCAGGGGATTTTGGAAACACCATATATTTT
. TRBJ2-5 14 . TRBV20-1 CSARGAGPYETQYF TGCAGTGCTAGAGGGGCGGGTCCCTACGAGACCCAGTACTTC
TRBD1 TRBJ1-4 15 many TRBV19 CASTGTGGAQEKLFF TGTGCCAGTACCGGGACAGGGGGCGCCCAGGAAAAACTGTTTTTT
TRBD2 TRBJ2-2 15 once TRBV7-9 CASSSSGSGTGGLFF TGTGCCAGCAGTTCAAGCGGGAGCGGAACCGGGGGGCTGTTTTTT
TRBD2 TRBJ2-1 12 many TRBV28 CASSSVLAGWFF TGTGCCAGCAGTTCAGTCCTAGCGGGATGGTTCTTC
. TRBJ2-3 12 . TRBV7-9 CATTQGTDTQYF TGTGCCACCACGCAGGGGACAGATACGCAGTATTTT
. TRBJ2-3 15 medium-sized TRBV19 CASSMKQRALDTQYF TGTGCCAGTAGTATGAAACAGAGGGCGTTGGATACGCAGTATTTT
. TRBJ1-1 13 many TRBV19 CASSIVGEAEAFF TGTGCCAGTAGTATAGTCGGGGAAGCTGAAGCTTTCTTT
TRBD2 TRBJ2-1 16 many TRBV6-5 CASSSVAGSIYNEQFF TGTGCCAGCAGTTCCGTAGCGGGGTCAATTTACAATGAGCAGTTCTTC
TRBD1 TRBJ1-2 14 . TRBV4-2 CASSSGQGDYGYTF TGTGCCAGCAGCTCCGGACAGGGGGACTATGGCTACACCTTC
TRBD2 TRBJ2-1 13 many TRBV6-1 CASIGGSLREQFF TGTGCCAGCATCGGGGGGAGCCTTCGGGAGCAGTTCTTC
. TRBJ2-3 13 few TRBV3-1 CASSRRGTDTQYF TGTGCCAGCAGCCGGCGGGGCACAGATACGCAGTATTTT
TRBD1 TRBJ1-6 15 . TRBV25-1 CASRRGTGLGSPLHF TGTGCCAGCAGGCGGGGGACAGGGTTAGGGTCACCCCTCCACTTT
TRBD2 TRBJ2-7 13 many TRBV20-1 CSVAGVQEGEQYF TGCAGTGTCGCGGGGGTACAGGAGGGCGAGCAGTACTTC
. TRBJ1-6 19 . TRBV3-1 CASSFYICSAGPVNSPLHF .
. TRBJ1-4 17 . TRBV7-9 CACWSQRAGATNEKLFF TGTGCCTGCTGGAGTCAAAGGGCGGGGGCAACTAATGAAAAACTGTTTTTT
. TRBJ2-7 12 many TRBV7-9 CASSPFGVEQYF TGTGCCAGCAGTCCGTTCGGGGTCGAGCAGTACTTC
TRBD2 TRBJ2-1 15 many TRBV6-5 CASSYKREGSNEQFF TGTGCCAGCAGTTACAAGAGGGAGGGCTCCAATGAGCAGTTCTTC
. TRBJ2-1 15 many TRBV12-3/TRBV12-4 CASSPGPGGNNEQFF TGTGCCAGCAGCCCCGGGCCAGGGGGGAACAATGAGCAGTTCTTC